A selection of T cell receptor beta chains follows, all from one sample in a study of T-cell reconstitution after alpha-beta-depleted transplantation in children. MiXCR was run by TCRdb on the PCR reads, yielding one entry per CDR3 protein. The sample gives fewer than 120,000 distinct CDR3 sequences, about 9.3% of which show up once; 8% is in the top ten. Sequenced here: PBMCs from the stem cell graft donor, sampled from the stem cell graft. These TCRs come from a human donor who donated a stem cell graft to a child with acute lymphoblastic leukemia. The CDR3 runs from the conserved cysteine through the conserved F or W. The D gene is left open where the match is weak. Not all rows give a size; the values are once, few, many and, for expanded clones, a class.

clone size: many; V gene: TRBV4-3; J gene: TRBJ2-3; D gene: .; CDR3 protein: CASSQDQGVGVTDTQYF; CDR3 DNA: TGCGCCAGCAGCCAAGACCAAGGCGTGGGGGTTACAGATACGCAGTATTTT
clone size: many; V gene: TRBV20-1; J gene: TRBJ2-7; D gene: TRBD2; CDR3 protein: CSASWGLALDEQYF; CDR3 DNA: TGCAGTGCTAGTTGGGGACTAGCTCTCGACGAGCAGTACTTC
clone size: .; V gene: TRBV7-6; J gene: TRBJ2-2; D gene: TRBD2; CDR3 protein: CASSLGVGGGAHGELFF; CDR3 DNA: TGTGCCAGCAGCTTAGGAGTTGGCGGGGGGGCCCACGGGGAGCTGTTTTTT
clone size: many; V gene: TRBV7-2; J gene: TRBJ2-7; D gene: .; CDR3 protein: CASSFIRDFSSYEQYF; CDR3 DNA: TGTGCCAGCAGCTTTATACGGGACTTCAGCTCCTACGAGCAGTACTTC
clone size: many; V gene: TRBV7-2; J gene: TRBJ2-3; D gene: .; CDR3 protein: CASSRYRYPSTDTQYF; CDR3 DNA: TGTGCCAGCAGTCGTTACCGGTATCCTAGCACAGATACGCAGTATTTT
clone size: .; V gene: TRBV5-1; J gene: TRBJ2-7; D gene: .; CDR3 protein: CASSPLPETDYEQYF; CDR3 DNA: TGCGCCAGCAGCCCGCTCCCCGAGACGGATTACGAGCAGTACTTC
clone size: many; V gene: TRBV12-3/TRBV12-4; J gene: TRBJ2-5; D gene: .; CDR3 protein: CASGGRQGRETQYF; CDR3 DNA: TGTGCCAGCGGGGGGAGGCAGGGGCGGGAGACCCAGTACTTC
clone size: many; V gene: TRBV6-5; J gene: TRBJ2-7; D gene: .; CDR3 protein: CASSPGPMAYEQYF; CDR3 DNA: TGTGCCAGCAGCCCCGGGCCGATGGCCTACGAGCAGTACTTC
clone size: many; V gene: TRBV20-1; J gene: TRBJ2-1; D gene: TRBD2; CDR3 protein: CSARVTSGESNEQFF; CDR3 DNA: TGCAGTGCTAGAGTAACTAGCGGGGAGTCAAATGAGCAGTTCTTC
clone size: few; V gene: TRBV4-3; J gene: TRBJ2-1; D gene: .; CDR3 protein: CASSQDFAGSYNEQFF; CDR3 DNA: TGCGCCAGCAGCCAAGATTTCGCAGGGTCCTACAATGAGCAGTTCTTC
clone size: many; V gene: TRBV29-1; J gene: TRBJ1-1; D gene: .; CDR3 protein: CSVEEGYTEAFF; CDR3 DNA: TGCAGCGTTGAGGAAGGGTACACTGAAGCTTTCTTT
clone size: many; V gene: TRBV5-1; J gene: TRBJ2-5; D gene: .; CDR3 protein: CASRSGRETQYF; CDR3 DNA: TGCGCCAGCAGATCCGGACGAGAGACCCAGTACTTC
clone size: many; V gene: TRBV12-3/TRBV12-4; J gene: TRBJ2-2; D gene: .; CDR3 protein: CASTTRGQSTGELFF; CDR3 DNA: TGTGCCAGCACCACGAGAGGACAGTCCACCGGGGAGCTGTTTTTT
clone size: many; V gene: TRBV7-9; J gene: TRBJ1-4; D gene: .; CDR3 protein: CASSLAREKLFF; CDR3 DNA: TGTGCCAGCAGCTTAGCCAGGGAAAAACTGTTTTTT
clone size: many; V gene: TRBV7-2; J gene: TRBJ1-2; D gene: .; CDR3 protein: CASSLAGGSNYGYTF; CDR3 DNA: TGTGCCAGCAGCTTAGCGGGGGGTTCGAACTATGGCTACACCTTC
clone size: many; V gene: TRBV25-1; J gene: TRBJ1-2; D gene: .; CDR3 protein: CASSEMVYGYTF; CDR3 DNA: TGTGCCAGCAGTGAAATGGTCTATGGCTACACCTTC
clone size: many; V gene: TRBV6-1; J gene: TRBJ1-5; D gene: TRBD1; CDR3 protein: CASRGQGPNQPQHF; CDR3 DNA: TGTGCCAGCAGGGGACAGGGCCCCAATCAGCCCCAGCATTTT
clone size: many; V gene: TRBV20-1; J gene: TRBJ2-7; D gene: .; CDR3 protein: CSARQSQGQGYEQYF; CDR3 DNA: TGCAGTGCTAGACAATCACAGGGCCAGGGCTACGAGCAGTACTTC
clone size: many; V gene: TRBV4-3; J gene: TRBJ2-1; D gene: .; CDR3 protein: CASSQDRVNYNEQFF; CDR3 DNA: TGCGCCAGCAGCCAAGACAGGGTTAACTACAATGAGCAGTTCTTC
clone size: many; V gene: TRBV29-1; J gene: TRBJ2-7; D gene: TRBD1; CDR3 protein: CSVPGTGGRYEQYF; CDR3 DNA: TGCAGCGTGCCCGGGACAGGGGGCCGGTACGAGCAGTACTTC
clone size: many; V gene: TRBV5-1; J gene: TRBJ1-4; D gene: .; CDR3 protein: CASSFFSGDEKLFF; CDR3 DNA: TGCGCCAGCAGTTTTTTCAGTGGGGACGAAAAACTGTTTTTT
clone size: many; V gene: TRBV29-1; J gene: TRBJ1-1; D gene: .; CDR3 protein: CSVEDSSTEAFF; CDR3 DNA: TGCAGCGTTGAAGATTCCAGCACTGAAGCTTTCTTT
clone size: many; V gene: TRBV7-2; J gene: TRBJ2-2; D gene: .; CDR3 protein: CASSLGGVFTGELFF; CDR3 DNA: TGTGCCAGCAGCTTAGGGGGGGTATTTACCGGGGAGCTGTTTTTT
clone size: many; V gene: TRBV5-1; J gene: TRBJ2-7; D gene: .; CDR3 protein: CASSPADGRYEQYF; CDR3 DNA: TGCGCCAGCAGCCCTGCGGACGGTAGATACGAGCAGTACTTC
clone size: many; V gene: TRBV7-2; J gene: TRBJ1-2; D gene: .; CDR3 protein: CASSSNGRGYTF; CDR3 DNA: TGTGCCAGCAGCTCTAATGGGCGAGGCTACACCTTC
clone size: many; V gene: TRBV4-3; J gene: TRBJ2-2; D gene: TRBD2; CDR3 protein: CASSRTSGNTGELFF; CDR3 DNA: TGCGCCAGCAGTCGGACTAGCGGGAACACCGGGGAGCTGTTTTTT
clone size: many; V gene: TRBV7-2; J gene: TRBJ1-2; D gene: TRBD1; CDR3 protein: CASSYHGDRVETYGYTF; CDR3 DNA: TGTGCCAGCAGTTACCACGGGGACAGGGTAGAAACTTATGGCTACACCTTC
clone size: many; V gene: TRBV6-5; J gene: TRBJ1-2; D gene: TRBD1; CDR3 protein: CASSRRRTGFVYGYTF; CDR3 DNA: TGTGCCAGCAGCCGCCGCAGGACAGGGTTTGTCTATGGCTACACCTTC
clone size: many; V gene: TRBV5-1; J gene: TRBJ1-1; D gene: .; CDR3 protein: CASSLESRVADTEAFF; CDR3 DNA: TGCGCCAGCAGCTTGGAGTCCAGGGTTGCGGACACTGAAGCTTTCTTT
clone size: many; V gene: TRBV19; J gene: TRBJ2-7; D gene: TRBD2; CDR3 protein: CASSNPGGSSDEQYF; CDR3 DNA: TGTGCCAGTAGTAACCCTGGCGGGAGCTCGGACGAGCAGTACTTC
clone size: many; V gene: TRBV5-5; J gene: TRBJ2-5; D gene: .; CDR3 protein: CASSLFPGQDRETQYF; CDR3 DNA: TGTGCCAGCAGCTTGTTCCCTGGGCAGGACCGGGAGACCCAGTACTTC
clone size: many; V gene: TRBV27; J gene: TRBJ2-2; D gene: .; CDR3 protein: CASSSIQGNTGELFF; CDR3 DNA: TGTGCCAGCAGTTCAATACAGGGAAACACCGGGGAGCTGTTTTTT
clone size: many; V gene: TRBV5-1; J gene: TRBJ2-5; D gene: .; CDR3 protein: CASSLAITPYQETQYF; CDR3 DNA: TGCGCCAGCAGCTTGGCCATAACACCGTACCAAGAGACCCAGTACTTC
clone size: many; V gene: TRBV24-1; J gene: TRBJ2-1; D gene: .; CDR3 protein: CATSDLQYNEQFF; CDR3 DNA: TGTGCCACCAGTGATTTGCAATACAATGAGCAGTTCTTC
clone size: many; V gene: TRBV7-8; J gene: TRBJ1-5; D gene: TRBD1; CDR3 protein: CASSLGTGGIGNQPQHF; CDR3 DNA: TGTGCCAGCAGCTTAGGGACAGGGGGTATCGGCAATCAGCCCCAGCATTTT
clone size: many; V gene: TRBV28; J gene: TRBJ2-7; D gene: .; CDR3 protein: CASSLWQGYEQYF; CDR3 DNA: TGTGCCAGCAGTTTGTGGCAGGGATACGAGCAGTACTTC
clone size: many; V gene: TRBV20-1; J gene: TRBJ2-7; D gene: .; CDR3 protein: CSARIQGNEQYF; CDR3 DNA: TGCAGTGCTCGCATCCAGGGAAACGAGCAGTACTTC
clone size: many; V gene: TRBV20-1; J gene: TRBJ2-5; D gene: .; CDR3 protein: CSARDQGRFQETQYF; CDR3 DNA: TGCAGTGCTAGAGATCAAGGCAGGTTCCAAGAGACCCAGTACTTC
clone size: many; V gene: TRBV5-1; J gene: TRBJ1-1; D gene: .; CDR3 protein: CASSWGGNTEAFF; CDR3 DNA: TGCGCCAGCAGCTGGGGGGGGAACACTGAAGCTTTCTTT
clone size: many; V gene: TRBV7-6; J gene: TRBJ2-5; D gene: TRBD2; CDR3 protein: CASSLNLAGGTQYF; CDR3 DNA: TGTGCCAGCAGCTTAAACCTTGCGGGAGGTACCCAGTACTTC
clone size: few; V gene: TRBV7-6; J gene: TRBJ1-1; D gene: TRBD1; CDR3 protein: CASSATGGGNTEAFF; CDR3 DNA: TGTGCCAGCAGCGCGACAGGGGGTGGGAACACTGAAGCTTTCTTT
clone size: many; V gene: TRBV5-1; J gene: TRBJ2-1; D gene: TRBD2; CDR3 protein: CASKPTGLAGSSSYNEQFF; CDR3 DNA: TGCGCCAGCAAACCTACTGGGCTAGCGGGGTCGAGCTCCTACAATGAGCAGTTCTTC
clone size: .; V gene: TRBV4-2; J gene: TRBJ1-2; D gene: TRBD1; CDR3 protein: CASSQDQGGRGGYTF; CDR3 DNA: TGTGCCAGCAGCCAAGATCAGGGGGGGCGAGGGGGCTACACCTTC
clone size: many; V gene: TRBV12-3/TRBV12-4; J gene: TRBJ2-1; D gene: .; CDR3 protein: CASSEGVGSYNEQFF; CDR3 DNA: TGTGCCAGCAGCGAGGGGGTTGGGTCGTACAATGAGCAGTTCTTC
clone size: many; V gene: TRBV9; J gene: TRBJ2-7; D gene: TRBD2; CDR3 protein: CASSVAPSGGISYEQYF; CDR3 DNA: TGTGCCAGCAGCGTAGCCCCATCCGGGGGGATCTCCTACGAGCAGTACTTC